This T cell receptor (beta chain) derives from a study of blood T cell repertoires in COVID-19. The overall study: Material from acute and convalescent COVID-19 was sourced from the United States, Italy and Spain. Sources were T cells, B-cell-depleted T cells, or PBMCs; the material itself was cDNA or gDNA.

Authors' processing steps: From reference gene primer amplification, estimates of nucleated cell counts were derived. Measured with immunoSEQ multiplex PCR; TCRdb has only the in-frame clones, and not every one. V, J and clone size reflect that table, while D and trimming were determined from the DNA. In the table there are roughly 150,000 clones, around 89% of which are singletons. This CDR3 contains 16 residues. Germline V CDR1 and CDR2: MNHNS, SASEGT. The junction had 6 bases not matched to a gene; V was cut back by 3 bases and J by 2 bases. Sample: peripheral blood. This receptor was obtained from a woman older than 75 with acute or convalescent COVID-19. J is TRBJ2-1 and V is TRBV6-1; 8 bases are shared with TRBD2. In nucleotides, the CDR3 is TGTGCCAGCAGTGATTTACTAGCGGTGGCCTACAATGAGCAGTTCTTC. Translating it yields CASSDLLAVAYNEQFF.